The 32 T cell receptor beta chains below were found in one sample sequenced in a study of siplizumab effects on memory and regulatory T cells. Profiled with immunoSEQ multiplex PCR; TCRdb holds only in-frame clones, not every one. The profile covers tens of thousands of clones, with about 90% appearing a single time and approximately 29% taken by the ten largest. The sample consisted of CD8+ T cells sorted from blood. These TCRs come from a human donor in good health.

The chain links TRBV23-1 to TRBJ2-2, with D uncertain. TRBV23-1 is reported as an ORF; its role is uncertain. The CDR3 has 8 residues. V shed 7 bases and J shed 11 bases, with 2 bases lying between them. The CDR3 sequence is CASNELFF. The CDR3 DNA reads as TGCGCCAGCAATGAGCTGTTTTTT.

This sequence joins TRBV5-8 and TRBJ2-5; TRBD1 aligns across 7 bases. The CDR3 is 17 amino acids. CDR1 is SGHTS and CDR2 is YDEGEE in the germline V gene. J gave up 4 bases and V 7 bases, and 19 bases lay outside the gene matches. CDR3 amino acids: CASDVRGQGVIGETQYF. CDR3 nucleotides: TGTGCCAGCGACGTCAGGGGCCAGGGGGTAATCGGAGAGACCCAGTACTTC.

Worth noting for this clone: An end of the junction does not agree with germline; a read error may underlie this. Here the CDR3 reads CASSEAVLIHSYTSFF. The CDR3 nucleotides read TGTGCCAGCAGTGAAGCGGTCCTCATACACTCCTATACGAGCTTCTTC. The rearrangement links TRBV6-1 to TRBJ2-7; D is ambiguous. This CDR3 is 16 amino acids long. The germline gives CDR1 MNHNS, CDR2 SASEGT.

V is TRBV7-3 and J is TRBJ2-3; D not resolved. V lost 0 bases, J lost 4 bases, and 5 bases lay in between. This CDR3 is built from 13 residues. The germline V gene has CDR1 SGHTA and CDR2 FQGTGA. As DNA, the CDR3 is TGTGCCAGCAGCTTAACAGGTTCAGATACGCAGTATTTT. This sequence encodes CASSLTGSDTQYF.

The rearrangement uses TRBV27 and TRBJ2-1; 9 nucleotides agree with TRBD1. The germline gives CDR1 MNHEY, CDR2 SMNVEV (reference sequence). V was clipped by 5 bases and J by 0 bases; unmatched bases: 5. The CDR3 has 16 amino acids. CDR3 residues: CASSRDRGSSYNEQFF. The CDR3 nucleotides are TGTGCCAGCAGTCGAGACAGGGGGAGCTCCTACAATGAGCAGTTCTTC.

This clone has a single count. The chain joins TRBV11-2 to TRBJ2-7; 13 nucleotides agree with TRBD2. This CDR3 spans 18 amino acids. Germline lookup yields CDR1 SGHAT and CDR2 FQNNGV. V was pared by 1 base and J by 3 bases, with 9 bases of the junction left unmatched. CDR3 coding DNA: TGTGCCAGCAGCTTAGTGGGACTAGCGGGAATTCGGAACTACGAGCAGTACTTC. Amino acid sequence: CASSLVGLAGIRNYEQYF.

V and J are TRBV28 and TRBJ2-5, with D maybe TRBD1 (6 bases). V gave up 4 bases and J gave up 1 base, with 13 bases separating them. CDR3 length equals 15 residues. Germline V gene sequence: CDR1 MDHEN, CDR2 SYDVKM. CDR3 loop: CASSSRDTTQETQYF. The CDR3 region has the DNA TGTGCCAGCAGTTCCCGGGACACAACCCAAGAGACCCAGTACTTC.

The V gene is TRBV30, the J gene TRBJ2-2; 11 bases are shared with TRBD2. CDR1 GTSNPN and CDR2 SVGIG come from the germline V gene (reference sequence). This CDR3 is built from 15 residues. In DNA, the CDR3 is TGTGCTGAAGGGCTAGCGGGAGGTCCCACCGGGGAGCTGTTTTTT. It codes for CAEGLAGGPTGELFF.

The CDR3 is CASSQDPGNTEAFF. The CDR3 nucleotides read TGCGCCAGCAGCCAAGATCCAGGTAACACTGAAGCTTTCTTT. This rearrangement joins TRBV4-1 to TRBJ1-1; no clear D. The CDR3 sequence is 14 residues long. Trimming shortened V by 0 bases and J by 2 bases, and 7 bases separated the two germline ends. Germline V gene sequence: CDR1 MGHRA, CDR2 YSYEKL.

The chain recombines TRBV27 with TRBJ1-2; tentative D call: TRBD1 (5 bases). The CDR3 is 14 residues long. Trimming took off 5 bases at V and 4 bases at J, with 14 bases between the two ends. CDR1 is MNHEY and CDR2 is SMNVEV in the germline V gene (reference sequence). The CDR3 loop is CASSTGTSAYGYTF. The CDR3 nucleotides read TGTGCCAGCAGTACCGGGACCTCAGCCTATGGCTACACCTTC.

The CDR3 DNA follows: TGTGCCATCAGTGAGTCCCGGGCCGAACACACCGGGGAGCTGTTTTTT. Residues: CAISESRAEHTGELFF. This chain joins TRBV10-3 and TRBJ2-2, with D uncertain. CDR1 is ENHRY, CDR2 SYGVKD, per germline. The CDR3 loop spans 16 amino acids. The V end was cut by 0 bases, the J end by 3 bases, with 11 bases between.

The rearrangement uses TRBV6-6 and TRBJ1-1, with D hard to call. Looked up from germline, CDR1 is MNHNY and CDR2 is SVGAGI (reference sequence). V was pared by 0 bases and J by 1 base, with 6 bases between. The CDR3 sequence is 14 residues long. Written as DNA, the CDR3 is TGTGCCAGCAGTTACTCGAGGTCGAACACTGAAGCTTTCTTT. This translates into CASSYSRSNTEAFF.

In nucleotides, the CDR3 is TGTGCCAGCAGCTTGGACCTGGACTTTAGCTCTGGGGCCAACGTCCTGACTTTC. This sequence encodes CASSLDLDFSSGANVLTF. The chain couples TRBV5-6 to TRBJ2-6; D is possibly TRBD2 (5 bases). The CDR3 is 18 residues long. Germline V CDR1 and CDR2: SGHDT, YYEEEE. Between the trimmed V and J ends, which lost 0 bases and 0 bases, there was a span of 13 bases.

The chain carries TRBV6-6 and TRBJ1-5; D unclear. This CDR3 comprises 15 residues. Per germline, CDR1 MNHNY and CDR2 SVGAGI (reference sequence). V lost 0 bases, J lost 7 bases, and 13 bases lay in between. The CDR3 here is CASSYSGRLWQPQHF. CDR3 coding DNA: TGTGCCAGCAGTTACTCGGGGAGGTTGTGGCAGCCCCAGCATTTT.

The genes are TRBV2 and TRBJ2-7; TRBD1 matches at 8 bases. V dropped 2 bases and J dropped 3; count of bases not matched to a gene: 18. CDR1 SNHLY and CDR2 FYNNEI come from the germline V gene. The CDR3 length is 19 residues. Written as DNA, the CDR3 is TGTGCCAGCAGTGAAATCGTGGGGACAGGCCAGGGGGATCACTACGAGCAGTACTTC. It yields the protein CASSEIVGTGQGDHYEQYF.

This chain uses TRBV2 with TRBJ2-5; D ambiguous. The CDR3 is made up of 12 amino acids. With 4 bases removed from V and 10 bases from J, the gap between germline ends came to 13 bases. Germline lookup yields CDR1 SNHLY and CDR2 FYNNEI. The DNA for the CDR3 is TGTGCCAGCAGTGGCCCTCCTAAGGGCCAGTACTTC. Translated, it gives CASSGPPKGQYF. Combining the CDR3 with reference TRBV2 and TRBJ2-5 gives the whole variable domain EPEVTQTPSHQVTQMGQEVILRCVPISNHLYFYWYRQILGQKVEFLVSFYNNEISEKSEIFDDQFSVERPDGSNFTLKIRSTKLEDSAMYFCASSGPPKGQYFGPGTRLLVL.

The J gene is TRBJ2-7, the V gene TRBV27; 8 bases are a match to TRBD2. CDR3 length equals 17 residues. V lost 5 bases and J lost 4; bases outside the gene matches: 16. Germline assignment: CDR1 MNHEY and CDR2 SMNVEV (reference sequence). This CDR3 is CASSPLQVSGVSYEQYF. The CDR3 region has the DNA TGTGCCAGCAGTCCCCTCCAGGTTAGCGGGGTATCATACGAGCAGTACTTC.

The CDR3 coding sequence is TGTGCCAGCCAAGCGGGGGGGACGCAGTATTTT. Protein: CASQAGGTQYF. V is TRBV6-5 and J is TRBJ2-3, with 10 bases identical to TRBD2. The CDR3 contains 11 residues. After removal of 8 bases from V and 9 bases from J, the junction contained 2 bases not matched to a gene. Germline CDR1 reads MNHEY; CDR2 reads SVGAGI.

The V and J genes are TRBV27 and TRBJ2-1; the match to TRBD1 covers 8 bases. This CDR3 has 18 residues. Germline assignment: CDR1 MNHEY and CDR2 SMNVEV (reference sequence). V trimming: 5 bases; J trimming: 3 bases; junction bases outside the gene matches: 15. CDR3 region: CASSLGTGSGLNYNEQFF. CDR3 nucleotide sequence: TGTGCCAGCAGTCTCGGGACAGGTTCGGGGCTGAACTACAATGAGCAGTTCTTC.

The V gene is TRBV5-1, the J gene TRBJ1-4; D not certain. V lost 1 base to trimming and J lost 5 bases, with 9 bases between them. Germline V lookup: CDR1 SGHRS, CDR2 YFSETQ. The CDR3 sequence is 14 residues long. The CDR3 reads CASSLLFRNEKLFF. The DNA of the CDR3 is TGCGCCAGCAGCTTGTTATTCAGGAATGAAAAACTGTTTTTT. Combining the CDR3 with reference TRBV5-1 and TRBJ1-4 gives the whole variable domain KAGVTQTPRYLIKTRGQQVTLSCSPISGHRSVSWYQQTPGQGLQFLFEYFSETQRNKGNFPGRFSGRQFSNSRSEMNVSTLELGDSALYLCASSLLFRNEKLFFGSGTQLSVL.

V is TRBV11-2 and J is TRBJ2-3; 10 nucleotides match TRBD2. CDR3 length: 15 residues. Germline CDR1 and CDR2: SGHAT and FQNNGV. J lost 1 base, V lost 4 bases, and 2 bases had no gene match. For the CDR3, the DNA is TGTGCCAGCAGCTCTACTAGCGGGGGCACAGATACGCAGTATTTT. It yields the protein CASSSTSGGTDTQYF.

The chain recombines TRBV7-8 with TRBJ2-1; D is unclear. In germline, CDR1 is SGHVS, CDR2 FQNEAQ. Deletions cut 5 bases from V and 5 bases from J, with 22 bases between. The CDR3 contains 17 residues. The CDR3 is CASSPMAGARPDNEQFF. As DNA, the CDR3 is TGTGCCAGCAGCCCGATGGCAGGAGCCAGACCTGACAATGAGCAGTTCTTC.

The chain uses TRBV9 and TRBJ1-6, with TRBD1 matching 7 bases. Germline loops: CDR1 SGDLS, CDR2 YYNGEE. Trimming at V came to 4 bases and at J to 8 bases, leaving 12 bases not matched to a gene. The CDR3 totals 16 residues. CDR3 residues: CASSKDREHLYSPLHF. The CDR3 region has the DNA TGTGCCAGCAGCAAAGACAGGGAGCATCTGTATTCACCCCTCCACTTT.

The chain employs TRBV30 and TRBJ1-1, with TRBD1 identical over 7 bases. The CDR3 totals 14 residues. V was pared by 4 bases and J by 7 bases, with 12 bases of the junction left unmatched. Germline V gene data show CDR1 as GTSNPN and CDR2 as SVGIG (reference sequence). CDR3: CAWTIGGSGGEAFF. Here the CDR3 DNA reads TGTGCCTGGACTATAGGGGGCAGTGGAGGTGAAGCTTTCTTT.

The chain uses TRBV7-2 and TRBJ1-2; D is undetermined. Trimming took off 5 bases at V and 5 bases at J, with 6 bases between the two ends. The CDR3 extends over 11 amino acids. The V gene's germline CDR1 is SGHTA and CDR2 FQGNSA. The CDR3 DNA reads TGTGCCAGCAGCCTCTATTATGGCTACACCTTC. This codes for CASSLYYGYTF.

This chain connects TRBV7-8 to TRBJ2-2; no clear D gene. This CDR3 is 12 amino acids long. The ends were cut back, 4 bases at V and 5 bases at J, with 5 bases in the middle. From germline, CDR1 is SGHVS and CDR2 FQNEAQ. DNA for the CDR3: TGTGCCAGCAGCTATGGGACCGGGGAGCTGTTTTTT. This codes for CASSYGTGELFF.

This sequence joins TRBV4-1 and TRBJ2-7; no reliable D call. The germline CDR1 and CDR2 sequences are MGHRA and YSYEKL. The V and J ends lost 1 base and 2 bases respectively, with 6 bases between them. The CDR3 totals 13 residues. CDR3 loop: CASSQGAPYEQYF. For the CDR3, the DNA is TGCGCCAGCAGCCAAGGGGCTCCCTACGAGCAGTACTTC.

The chain couples TRBV19 to TRBJ2-5; D gene unclear. With 3 bases removed from V and 3 bases from J, the gap between germline ends came to 2 bases. CDR3 length: 11 amino acids. Per germline, CDR1 LNHDA and CDR2 SQIVND (reference sequence). The CDR3 DNA follows: TGTGCCAGTAGTATCGAAGAGACCCAGTACTTC. Amino acid sequence: CASSIEETQYF.

J is TRBJ2-7 and V is TRBV5-6; D ambiguous. V dropped 3 bases and J dropped 4 bases, with 17 bases sitting between them. CDR1 is SGHDT, CDR2 YYEEEE, per germline. There are 15 residues in the CDR3. The CDR3: CASSSAWQARYEQYF. The CDR3 DNA reads as TGTGCCAGCAGCTCCGCGTGGCAAGCGCGGTACGAGCAGTACTTC.

The chain uses TRBV6-6 and TRBJ1-5, with D unresolved. The germline gives CDR1 MNHNY, CDR2 SVGAGI (reference sequence). Between the trimmed V and J ends, which lost 6 bases and 0 bases, there was a span of 12 bases. The CDR3 length is 15 residues. The CDR3: CASSRPRYSNQPQHF. The CDR3 DNA follows: TGTGCCAGCAGCCGACCCAGATATAGCAATCAGCCCCAGCATTTT.

In this sample, this clone turned up once. This chain joins TRBV6-5 and TRBJ1-6; 7 bases align to TRBD1. Looked up from germline, CDR1 is MNHEY and CDR2 is SVGAGI. The CDR3 has 15 residues. V lost 6 bases, J lost 3 bases, and 5 bases stayed unmatched. The DNA of the CDR3 is TGTGCCAGCAGGCGCGGGACAGACTATAATTCACCCCTCCACTTT. Amino acids: CASRRGTDYNSPLHF.

The chain employs TRBV7-9 and TRBJ1-1; D ambiguous. This CDR3 comprises 15 residues. The germline CDR1 and CDR2 sequences are SEHNR and FQNEAQ (reference sequence). Trimming cost V 0 bases and J 1 base, with 9 bases left between them. CDR3 region: CASSLANHKNTEAFF. The CDR3 coding sequence is TGTGCCAGCAGCTTAGCGAACCACAAGAACACTGAAGCTTTCTTT.